This record looks at one T cell receptor (beta chain) sequence and its context. What it recognizes is unknown. The data belong to a study of cytomegalovirus exposure and HLA in healthy donors. Study-wide background: One earlier analysis, a look at 150 million to 200 million T cells, found 117 million unique TCR beta sequences. Early on, a data release was issued that held roughly 80 million unique TCRs from HLA-typed donors. Whole-study findings and limits: A likely sequencing artifact accounted for one observed cluster of highly shared sequence variants. Most of the TCR beta V segments (in an earlier analysis) were productive either about 90% or about 30% of the time.

Primers included in the PCR were 60 Vbeta and 13 Jbeta primers. The assay was immunoSEQ multiplex PCR, and TCRdb's table has in-frame clones only and misses some. The sample totals 130,000 or so clones. From germline, CDR1 is SGHVS and CDR2 FQNEAQ. The germline V and J ends were trimmed by 7 bases and 4 bases, with 23 bases remaining between them. The CDR3 loop spans 16 amino acids. The chain couples TRBV7-8 to TRBJ2-7, with a tentative D call TRBD1 (9 bases). The sequenced sample was PBMCs. The receptor was derived from an older woman in good health and CMV-seronegative. CDR3 protein: CASMEFSGTGFYEQYF. The CDR3 DNA is TGTGCCAGCATGGAGTTTAGCGGGACAGGGTTTTACGAGCAGTACTTC.